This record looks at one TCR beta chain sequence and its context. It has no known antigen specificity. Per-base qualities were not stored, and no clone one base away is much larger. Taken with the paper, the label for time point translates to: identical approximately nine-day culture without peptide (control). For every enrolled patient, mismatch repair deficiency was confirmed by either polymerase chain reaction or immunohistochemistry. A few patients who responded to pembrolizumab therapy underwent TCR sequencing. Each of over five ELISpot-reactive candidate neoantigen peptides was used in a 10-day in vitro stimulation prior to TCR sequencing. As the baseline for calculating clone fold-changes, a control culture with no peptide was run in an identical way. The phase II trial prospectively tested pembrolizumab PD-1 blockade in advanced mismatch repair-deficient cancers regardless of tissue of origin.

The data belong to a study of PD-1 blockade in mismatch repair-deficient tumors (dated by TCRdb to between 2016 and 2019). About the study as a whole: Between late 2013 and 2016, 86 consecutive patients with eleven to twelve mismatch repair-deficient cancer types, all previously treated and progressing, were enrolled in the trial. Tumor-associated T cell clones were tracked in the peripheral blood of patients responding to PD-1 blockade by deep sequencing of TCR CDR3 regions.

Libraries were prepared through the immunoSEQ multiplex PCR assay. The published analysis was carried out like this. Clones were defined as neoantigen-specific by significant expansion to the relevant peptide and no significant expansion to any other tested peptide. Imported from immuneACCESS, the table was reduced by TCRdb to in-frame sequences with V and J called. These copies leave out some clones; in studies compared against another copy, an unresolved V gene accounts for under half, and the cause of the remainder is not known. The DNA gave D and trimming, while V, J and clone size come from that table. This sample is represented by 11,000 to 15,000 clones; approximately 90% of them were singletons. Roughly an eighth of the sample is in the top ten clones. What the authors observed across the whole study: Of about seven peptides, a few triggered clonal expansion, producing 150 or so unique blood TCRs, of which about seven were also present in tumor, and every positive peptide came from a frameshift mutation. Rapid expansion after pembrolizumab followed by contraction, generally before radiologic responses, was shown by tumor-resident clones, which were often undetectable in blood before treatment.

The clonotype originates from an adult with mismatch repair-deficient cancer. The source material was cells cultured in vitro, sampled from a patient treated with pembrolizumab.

The CDR3 region: CATSSGSGNTIYF. The bases are TGTGCCACCAGCAGTGGCTCTGGAAACACCATATATTTT. The chain is assembled from TRBV15 and TRBJ1-3, with no D gene named confidently. Via the germline V gene (reference sequence), CDR1 is LNHNV and CDR2 YYDKDF. V drops 3 bases and J drops 0 bases, leaving 3 bases in between. Spanning cysteine to phenylalanine, the CDR3 consists of 13 amino acids. Kept here is only the CDR3 DNA, which spans 39 bases and is read in frame from base 1.